This T cell receptor (beta chain) was profiled in a study of technical replicates of blood from a handful of donors. TCRdb's copy holds only in-frame clones and misses some; the assay was immunoSEQ multiplex PCR. Of tens of thousands of clones listed, 75% to 95% are singletons. The length of the CDR3 is 15 residues. Losses at the gene ends were 6 bases for V and 2 bases for J; bases not matched to a gene: 7. Germline loops: CDR1 MDHEN, CDR2 SYDVKM. The chain is built from TRBV28 and TRBJ2-7, with 10 bases lining up with TRBD2. The source of this sequence is a human donor in good health. Some clones in this sample may be carry-over from other donors' samples. Input material: T cells isolated from PBMCs. The CDR3 sequence is CASSPTTSGAYEQYF. The CDR3 DNA is TGTGCCAGCAGCCCCACCACTAGCGGGGCCTACGAGCAGTACTTC.